A single sample is the source of the 25 T cell receptor beta chains below, sequenced in a study of CD8 T cells in ankylosing spondylitis. TCRdb reprocessed the 5' RACE reads with MiXCR, giving one entry per CDR3 protein. The table lists some 200,000 distinct CDR3 sequences, about 13% of them singletons. Sequenced sample: blood, either unsorted or a sorted T cell fraction (not recorded which). These receptors were collected from a male donor with ankylosing spondylitis or in good health (not recorded which).

This clonotype occurred a few times. The chain employs TRBV18 and TRBJ2-1; D might be TRBD1 (6 bases). Germline values: CDR1 KGHSH, CDR2 LQKENI. The CDR3 has 14 residues. V dropped 6 bases and J dropped 2 bases, with 11 bases sitting between them. Written as DNA, the CDR3 is TGTGCCAGCTCCTTCCAGGGGCCCTACAATGAGCAGTTCTTC. Encoded protein: CASSFQGPYNEQFF.

The chain uses TRBV24-1 and TRBJ2-1, with 9 positions matching TRBD1. Germline CDR1 reads KGHDR; CDR2 reads SFDVKD. This CDR3 comprises 13 residues. The J segment lost 9 bases and the V segment lost 8 bases, leaving 7 bases of the junction unmatched. CDR3 bases: TGTGCCACCACAGACAGGGGGTATGTTGAGCAGTTCTTC. Protein product: CATTDRGYVEQFF.

This clonotype has a handful of counts. The V and J genes are TRBV20-1 and TRBJ1-1; 7 nucleotides align to TRBD1. Per the germline V gene, CDR1 is DFQATT and CDR2 is SNEGSKA (reference sequence). The CDR3 runs 11 residues. V was clipped by 0 bases and J by 8 bases; unmatched bases: 0. In DNA form, the CDR3 reads TGCAGTGCTAGAGAGGACAGGGAAGCTTTCTTT. It translates to CSAREDREAFF.

This clonotype was seen a handful of times. This CDR3 reads CASSPGQGDSPLHF. The CDR3, as DNA: TGTGCCAGCAGCCCCGGGCAGGGGGACTCACCCCTCCACTTT. The genes are TRBV9 and TRBJ1-6, with 7 bases matching TRBD1. The CDR3 length is 14 residues. In germline, CDR1 is SGDLS, CDR2 YYNGEE. The V and J ends lost 4 bases and 10 bases, in that order; junction bases with no gene match: 8.

This clonotype was found many times. The chain joins TRBV20-1 to TRBJ1-2; the D is unclear. V was clipped by 6 bases and J by 1 base, with 12 bases between them. Germline V gives CDR1 DFQATT, CDR2 SNEGSKA (reference sequence). This CDR3 has 13 amino acids. CDR3 loop: CSARRVFNYGYTF. Written as DNA, the CDR3 is TGCAGTGCCCGTCGGGTGTTTAACTATGGCTACACCTTC.

V gene TRBV29-1 combines with J gene TRBJ1-1, with D perhaps TRBD1 (6 bases). This CDR3 has 10 residues. Trimming removed 3 bases from V and 8 bases from J, with 7 bases in between. Germline CDR1 SQVTM, CDR2 ANQGSEA. The CDR3 loop reads CSVDGQEAFF. The CDR3 DNA is TGCAGCGTTGATGGACAGGAAGCTTTCTTT.

The chain is built from TRBV9 and TRBJ1-6; D possibly corresponds to TRBD1 (5 bases). Germline V lookup: CDR1 SGDLS, CDR2 YYNGEE. V was pared by 0 bases and J by 7 bases, with 5 bases between. The CDR3 is 13 residues long. The CDR3 protein is CASSVEGNSPLHF. CDR3 nucleotide sequence: TGTGCCAGCAGCGTAGAGGGGAATTCACCCCTCCACTTT.

V gene TRBV6-1 combines with J gene TRBJ2-4; a possible D gene is TRBD1 (5 bases). V lost 2 bases and J lost 12, with 14 bases in between. CDR3 length equals 13 residues. The V gene's germline CDR1 is MNHNS and CDR2 SASEGT. The CDR3 DNA is TGTGCCAGCAGTGAATTCTTACAGGTCGATCAGTACTTC. This encodes CASSEFLQVDQYF.

The chain uses TRBV20-1 and TRBJ1-2, with D possibly matching TRBD1 (6 bases). Germline V gives CDR1 DFQATT, CDR2 SNEGSKA (reference sequence). Trimming took off 1 base at V and 3 bases at J, with 9 bases between the two ends. The CDR3 loop spans 13 amino acids. The CDR3 nucleotides are TGCAGTGCTAGAGTGGCAGGGGACTATGGCTACACCTTC. It specifies CSARVAGDYGYTF.

This clonotype showed up many times. The chain uses TRBV7-8 and TRBJ2-3, with D possibly matching TRBD2 (5 bases). This CDR3 comprises 16 residues. Trimming took 5 bases from V and 11 from J, leaving 26 bases between them. Germline V gives CDR1 SGHVS, CDR2 FQNEAQ. This chain's CDR3 is CASSHDPFGMTQVQYF. The CDR3 nucleotides read TGTGCCAGCAGCCATGATCCCTTCGGGATGACCCAAGTGCAGTATTTT.

CDR3 protein: CASGPYNEQFF. The CDR3 bases are TGTGCCAGCGGTCCTTACAATGAGCAGTTCTTC. The V call is TRBV12-3 or TRBV12-4, the J call TRBJ2-1, with D uncertain. With 8 bases removed from V and 4 bases from J, the gap between germline ends came to 6 bases. This CDR3 spans 11 amino acids.

The chain joins TRBV5-6 to TRBJ2-7, with D perhaps being TRBD1 or TRBD2 (5 bases each). V gave up 9 bases and J gave up 0 bases, with 13 bases separating them. Germline lookup yields CDR1 SGHDT and CDR2 YYEEEE. This CDR3 comprises 13 residues. The DNA of the CDR3 is TGTGCCACGAACGCCGGGACCTCCTACGAGCAGTACTTC. Translating it yields CATNAGTSYEQYF.

In its sample, this clonotype was seen a few times. This chain connects TRBV5-1 to TRBJ2-7, with 9 bases identical to TRBD1. The V segment lost 4 bases and the J segment 5 bases; nucleotides outside the gene matches: 7. The CDR3 is 14 residues long. Germline CDR1 and CDR2: SGHRS and YFSETQ. The CDR3 loop reads CASSTHDRGDEQYF. CDR3 sequence (DNA): TGCGCCAGCAGCACCCACGACAGGGGGGACGAGCAGTACTTC.

A word on this clonotype: The junction differs from germline at one of its ends, possibly a read error. The chain uses TRBV2 and TRBJ2-7; either TRBD1 or TRBD2 may fit D (5 bases each). This CDR3 has 12 residues. Germline lookup yields CDR1 SNHLY and CDR2 FYNNEI. CDR3: CATGTVSYEKYF. The CDR3 DNA sequence: TGTGCCACCGGGACGGTCTCCTACGAGAAGTACTTC. The full variable domain, rest sourced from reference TRBV2 and TRBJ2-7, is EPEVTQTPSHQVTQMGQEVILRCVPISNHLYFYWYRQILGQKVEFLVSFYNNEISEKSEIFDDQFSVERPDGSNFTLKIRSTKLEDSAMYFCATGTVSYEKYFGPGTRLTVT.

This clonotype was seen at least ten times. At one of its ends the junction is not consistent with the germline gene, which may arise from a read error. This chain connects TRBV12-3 or TRBV12-4 to TRBJ2-3; 7 bases map to TRBD1. CDR3 size: 16 residues. CDR3 sequence: CASSLTGVAITATQYF. The CDR3 region has the DNA TGTGCCAGCAGTCTAACAGGGGTGGCCATAACAGCTACGCAGTATTTT.

A few counts support this clonotype. The rearrangement uses TRBV2 and TRBJ1-1; possible D gene TRBD1, 5 bases. Germline values: CDR1 SNHLY, CDR2 FYNNEI. Trimming took 8 bases from V and 0 from J, leaving 10 bases between them. This CDR3 has 13 amino acids. CDR3: CASEGTVNTEAFF. CDR3 in DNA: TGTGCCAGCGAAGGGACGGTGAACACTGAAGCTTTCTTT. The full variable domain, rest sourced from reference TRBV2 and TRBJ1-1, is EPEVTQTPSHQVTQMGQEVILRCVPISNHLYFYWYRQILGQKVEFLVSFYNNEISEKSEIFDDQFSVERPDGSNFTLKIRSTKLEDSAMYFCASEGTVNTEAFFGQGTRLTVV.

The gene calls are TRBV29-1 and TRBJ1-2; 8 bases are shared with TRBD1. This CDR3 is 13 amino acids long. CDR1 and CDR2 from the germline V gene are SQVTM and ANQGSEA. J gave up 6 bases and V 0 bases, and 3 bases lay outside the gene matches. The DNA of the CDR3 is TGCAGCGTTGAAGATAAGACAGGGGATGGCTACACCTTC. Its protein is CSVEDKTGDGYTF.

This clonotype was detected a few times. V usage is TRBV7-9 and J usage is TRBJ2-3, with D perhaps TRBD1 or TRBD2 (5 bases each). Trimming removed 4 bases at V and 2 bases at J, with 16 bases between. There are 16 residues in the CDR3. In germline, CDR1 is SEHNR, CDR2 FQNEAQ (reference sequence). The CDR3 sequence: CASSWGPSSPTDTQYF. CDR3 sequence (DNA): TGTGCCAGCAGCTGGGGACCCTCGTCCCCCACAGATACGCAGTATTTT.

Only a few counts were recorded for this clonotype. The chain carries TRBV5-6 and TRBJ1-1; D not resolved. V was cut by 1 base and J by 3 bases, with 13 bases left in between. This CDR3 has 15 residues. Germline lookup yields CDR1 SGHDT and CDR2 YYEEEE. In nucleotides, the CDR3 is TGTGCCAGCAGCTTGAGTGGAGGGAGCCACACTGAAGCTTTCTTT. Encoded protein: CASSLSGGSHTEAFF.

This clonotype was found a few times. The J gene is TRBJ2-6, the V gene TRBV5-1; D remains ambiguous. CDR1 is SGHRS, CDR2 YFSETQ, per germline. With 0 bases removed from V and 0 bases from J, the gap between germline ends came to 7 bases. The CDR3 length is 16 residues. The DNA of the CDR3 is TGCGCCAGCAGCTTGGGAGGCGTCTCTGGGGCCAACGTCCTGACTTTC. Translation gives CASSLGGVSGANVLTF.

This chain links TRBV5-6 with TRBJ2-7; D is perhaps TRBD2 (6 bases). CDR3 length: 16 residues. Trimming left V 3 bases short and J 0 bases short, with 16 bases between. Per germline, CDR1 SGHDT and CDR2 YYEEEE. The CDR3 bases are TGTGCCAGCAGCTCCCCGGGACTTCTATACTCCTACGAGCAGTACTTC. It is translated as CASSSPGLLYSYEQYF. The full variable domain, with the rest looked up from reference TRBV5-6 and TRBJ2-7, is DAGVTQSPTHLIKTRGQQVTLRCSPKSGHDTVSWYQQALGQGPQFIFQYYEEEERQRGNFPDRFSGHQFPNYSSELNVNALLLGDSALYLCASSSPGLLYSYEQYFGPGTRLTVT.

The chain uses TRBV6-1 and TRBJ2-3, with D perhaps matching TRBD1 (5 bases). V lost 6 bases and J lost 6, with 16 bases in between. Germline assignment: CDR1 MNHNS and CDR2 SASEGT. The CDR3 sequence is 14 residues long. The CDR3 reads CASSLGAPVDTQYF. CDR3 in DNA: TGTGCCAGCAGCCTTGGGGCCCCGGTGGATACGCAGTATTTT.

At least ten counts were recorded for this clonotype. J is TRBJ1-1 and V is TRBV4-2; a weak D match, TRBD1 (5 bases). The CDR3 has 15 residues. V lost 1 base and J 2 bases, leaving 11 bases between the germline ends. Germline V lookup: CDR1 LGHNA, CDR2 YNFKEQ. The CDR3 nucleotides read TGTGCCAGCAGCCAAGGAACAGGACCTAACACTGAAGCTTTCTTT. Its translation is CASSQGTGPNTEAFF.

The chain carries TRBV20-1 and TRBJ2-7; 7 bases match TRBD2. This CDR3 has 14 residues. V lost 2 bases, J lost 5 bases, and 9 bases stayed unmatched. Germline lookup yields CDR1 DFQATT and CDR2 SNEGSKA (reference sequence). The CDR3 DNA is TGCAGTGCTAGACGGCGGGGGTGGAGTGACGAGCAGTACTTC. Translation: CSARRRGWSDEQYF.

Ten or more counts support this clonotype. At one end, the junction sequence differs from germline, possibly due to a read error. The V and J genes are TRBV4-1 and TRBJ2-7; TRBD2 aligns across 11 bases. The CDR3 has 18 residues. CDR1 MGHRA and CDR2 YSYEKL come from the germline V gene. Written as DNA, the CDR3 is TGCGCCAGCAGTCAAGATACTAGCGGGAGCCACAGCTCCTACGAGCAGTACTTC. Translation: CASSQDTSGSHSSYEQYF.